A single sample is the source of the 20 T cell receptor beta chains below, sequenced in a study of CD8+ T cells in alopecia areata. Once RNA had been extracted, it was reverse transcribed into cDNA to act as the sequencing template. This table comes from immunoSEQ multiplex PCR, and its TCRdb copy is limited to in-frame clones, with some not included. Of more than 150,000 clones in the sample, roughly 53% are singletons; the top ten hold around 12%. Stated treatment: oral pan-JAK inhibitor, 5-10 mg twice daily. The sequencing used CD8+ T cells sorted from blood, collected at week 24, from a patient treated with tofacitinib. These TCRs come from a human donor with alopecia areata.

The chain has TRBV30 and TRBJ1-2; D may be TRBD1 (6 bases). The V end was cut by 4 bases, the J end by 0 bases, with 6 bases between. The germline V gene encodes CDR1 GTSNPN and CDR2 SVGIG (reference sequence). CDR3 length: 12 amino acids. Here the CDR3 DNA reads TGTGCCTGGAACAGGGCTAACTATGGCTACACCTTC. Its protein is CAWNRANYGYTF.

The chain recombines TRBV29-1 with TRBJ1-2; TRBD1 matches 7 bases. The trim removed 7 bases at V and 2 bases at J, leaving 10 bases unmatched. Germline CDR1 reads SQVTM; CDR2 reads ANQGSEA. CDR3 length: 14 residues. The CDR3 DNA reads TGCAGCGCTGCAGGTGAGGGACAGAACTATGGCTACACCTTC. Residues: CSAAGEGQNYGYTF.

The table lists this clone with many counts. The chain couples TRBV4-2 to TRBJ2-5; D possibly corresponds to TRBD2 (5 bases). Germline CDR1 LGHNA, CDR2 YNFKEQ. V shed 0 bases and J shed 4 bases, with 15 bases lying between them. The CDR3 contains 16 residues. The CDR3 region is CASSQEYSAAGETQYF. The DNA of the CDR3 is TGTGCCAGCAGCCAAGAATATAGCGCCGCGGGAGAGACCCAGTACTTC.

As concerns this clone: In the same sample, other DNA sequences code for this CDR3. CDR3 sequence reads: CASSSGGTEAFF. In nucleotides, the CDR3 is TGTGCCAGCAGTTCGGGGGGGACTGAAGCTTTCTTT. The chain carries TRBV27 and TRBJ1-1, with D perhaps matching TRBD1 (5 bases). V dropped 4 bases and J dropped 5 bases, with 8 bases sitting between them. This CDR3 spans 12 amino acids. Looked up from germline, CDR1 is MNHEY and CDR2 is SMNVEV (reference sequence).

Here the CDR3 reads CASSSDTYNEQFF. The CDR3 region has the DNA TGTGCCAGCAGCTCAGACACCTACAATGAGCAGTTCTTC. The rearrangement links TRBV7-3 to TRBJ2-1; D gene uncertain. CDR1 SGHTA and CDR2 FQGTGA come from the germline V gene. This CDR3 contains 13 residues. V was cut by 4 bases and J by 2 bases, with 6 bases left in between.

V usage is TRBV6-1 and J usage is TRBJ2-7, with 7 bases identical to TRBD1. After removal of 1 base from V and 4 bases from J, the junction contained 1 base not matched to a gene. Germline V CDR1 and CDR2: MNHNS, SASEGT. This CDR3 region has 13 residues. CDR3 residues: CASSEDRGYEQYF. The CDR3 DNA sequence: TGTGCCAGCAGTGAAGACAGGGGTTACGAGCAGTACTTC.

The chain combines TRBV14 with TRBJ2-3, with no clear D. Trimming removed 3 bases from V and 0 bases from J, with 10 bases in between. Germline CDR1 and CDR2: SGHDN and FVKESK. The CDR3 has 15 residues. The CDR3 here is CASSHQRRSTDTQYF. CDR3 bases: TGTGCCAGCAGCCATCAGCGTCGAAGCACAGATACGCAGTATTTT. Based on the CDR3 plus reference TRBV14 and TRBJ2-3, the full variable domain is EAGVTQFPSHSVIEKGQTVTLRCDPISGHDNLYWYRRVMGKEIKFLLHFVKESKQDESGMPNNRFLAERTGGTYSTLKVQPAELEDSGVYFCASSHQRRSTDTQYFGPGTRLTVL.

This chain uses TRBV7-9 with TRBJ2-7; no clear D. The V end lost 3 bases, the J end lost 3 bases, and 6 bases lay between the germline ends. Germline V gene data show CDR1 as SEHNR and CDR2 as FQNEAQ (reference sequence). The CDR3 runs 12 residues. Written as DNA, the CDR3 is TGTGCCAGCAGCTTTCGTCTCTACGAGCAGTACTTC. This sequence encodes CASSFRLYEQYF.

CDR3 nucleotides: TGTGCCACTGGGACTACATACAATGAGCAGTTCTTC. Translation gives CATGTTYNEQFF. The chain combines TRBV11-2 with TRBJ2-1; 7 bases are a match to TRBD2. The germline gives CDR1 SGHAT, CDR2 FQNNGV. With 10 bases clipped from V and 4 bases from J, the junction kept 4 bases outside the gene matches. This CDR3 comprises 12 residues.

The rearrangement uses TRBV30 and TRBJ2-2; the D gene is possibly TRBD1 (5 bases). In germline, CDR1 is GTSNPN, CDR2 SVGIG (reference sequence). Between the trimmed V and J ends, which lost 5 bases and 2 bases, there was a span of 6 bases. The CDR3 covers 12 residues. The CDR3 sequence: CAWDSNTGELFF. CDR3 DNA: TGTGCCTGGGACAGTAACACCGGGGAGCTGTTTTTT.

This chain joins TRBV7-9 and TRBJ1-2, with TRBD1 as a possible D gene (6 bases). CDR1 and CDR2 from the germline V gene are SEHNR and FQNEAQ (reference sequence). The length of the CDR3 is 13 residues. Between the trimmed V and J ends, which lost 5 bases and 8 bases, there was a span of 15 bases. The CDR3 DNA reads TGTGCCAGCAGCCTCGGGACATGGGGAGGCTACACCTTC. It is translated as CASSLGTWGGYTF.

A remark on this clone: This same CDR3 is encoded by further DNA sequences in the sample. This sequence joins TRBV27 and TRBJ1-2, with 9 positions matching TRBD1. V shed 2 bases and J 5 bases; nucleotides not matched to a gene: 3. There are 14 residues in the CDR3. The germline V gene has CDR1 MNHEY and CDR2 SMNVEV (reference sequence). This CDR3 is CASSLGGQGYGYTF. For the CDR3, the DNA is TGTGCCAGCAGTTTAGGGGGACAGGGTTATGGCTACACCTTC.

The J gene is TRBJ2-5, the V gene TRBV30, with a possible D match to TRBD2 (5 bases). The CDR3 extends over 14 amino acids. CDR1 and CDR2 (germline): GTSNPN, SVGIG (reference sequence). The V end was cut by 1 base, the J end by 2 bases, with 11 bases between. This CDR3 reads CAWSEEVSQETQYF. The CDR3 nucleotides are TGTGCCTGGAGTGAGGAGGTATCTCAAGAGACCCAGTACTTC.

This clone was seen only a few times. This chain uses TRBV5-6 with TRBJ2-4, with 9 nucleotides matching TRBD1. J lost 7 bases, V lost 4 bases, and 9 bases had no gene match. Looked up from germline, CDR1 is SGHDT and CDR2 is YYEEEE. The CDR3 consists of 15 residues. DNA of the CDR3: TGTGCCAGCAGCCAAAGACAGGGGGTCGATAACATTCAGTACTTC. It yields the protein CASSQRQGVDNIQYF.

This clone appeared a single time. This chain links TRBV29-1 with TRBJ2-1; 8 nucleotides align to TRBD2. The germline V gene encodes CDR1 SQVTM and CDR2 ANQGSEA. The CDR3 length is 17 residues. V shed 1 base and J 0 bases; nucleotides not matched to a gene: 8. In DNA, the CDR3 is TGCAGCGTTGAAGGTTTAGCGGGGTGGGCCTCCTACAATGAGCAGTTCTTC. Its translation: CSVEGLAGWASYNEQFF.

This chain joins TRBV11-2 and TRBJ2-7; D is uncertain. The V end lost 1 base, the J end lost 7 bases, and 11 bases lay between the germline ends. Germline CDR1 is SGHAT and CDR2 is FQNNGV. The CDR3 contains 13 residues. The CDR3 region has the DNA TGTGCCAGCAGCTTAGTTTGGAATGGAGAGCAGTACTTC. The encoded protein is CASSLVWNGEQYF.

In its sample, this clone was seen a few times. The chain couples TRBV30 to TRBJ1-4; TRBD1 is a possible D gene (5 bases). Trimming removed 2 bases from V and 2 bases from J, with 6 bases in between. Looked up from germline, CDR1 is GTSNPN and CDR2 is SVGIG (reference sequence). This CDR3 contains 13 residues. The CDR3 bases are TGTGCCTGGAGTAAGGGGACTAATGAAAAACTGTTTTTT. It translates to CAWSKGTNEKLFF.

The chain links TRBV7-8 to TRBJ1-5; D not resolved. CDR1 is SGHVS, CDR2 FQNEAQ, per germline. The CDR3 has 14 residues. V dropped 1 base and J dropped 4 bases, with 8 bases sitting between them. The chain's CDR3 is CASSLGVLNQPQHF. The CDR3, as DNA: TGTGCCAGCAGCTTAGGGGTTCTAAATCAGCCCCAGCATTTT.

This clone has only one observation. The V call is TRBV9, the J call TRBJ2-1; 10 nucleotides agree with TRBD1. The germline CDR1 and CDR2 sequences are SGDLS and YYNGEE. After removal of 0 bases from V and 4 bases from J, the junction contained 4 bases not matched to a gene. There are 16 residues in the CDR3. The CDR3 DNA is TGTGCCAGCAGCGTAGCCGGGACAGGGGAGTACAATGAGCAGTTCTTC. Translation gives CASSVAGTGEYNEQFF. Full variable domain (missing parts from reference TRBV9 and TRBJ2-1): DSGVTQTPKHLITATGQRVTLRCSPRSGDLSVYWYQQSLDQGLQFLIQYYNGEERAKGNILERFSAQQFPDLHSELNLSSLELGDSALYFCASSVAGTGEYNEQFFGPGTRLTVL.

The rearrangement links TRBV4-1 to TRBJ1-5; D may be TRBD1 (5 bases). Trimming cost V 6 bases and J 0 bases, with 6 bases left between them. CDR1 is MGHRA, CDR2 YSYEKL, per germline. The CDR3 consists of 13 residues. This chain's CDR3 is CASRGDSNQPQHF. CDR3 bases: TGCGCCAGCAGAGGGGATAGCAATCAGCCCCAGCATTTT.